The 32 T cell receptor beta chains reported below all come from one sample, sequenced in a study of blood T cell repertoires in COVID-19. Here immunoSEQ multiplex PCR was the method, and the copy in TCRdb shows in-frame clones only, minus some. The repertoire includes about 180,000 clones, 80% to 85% of them detected once, and approximately 10% sits in the top ten. Material: peripheral blood. The receptors derive from a woman older than 75 with COVID-19, enrolled during active disease.

The chain carries TRBV2 and TRBJ1-2; the D gene is possibly TRBD1 (5 bases). There are 13 residues in the CDR3. Germline CDR1 is SNHLY and CDR2 is FYNNEI. The V gene lost 6 bases and the J gene lost 6 bases, with 14 bases spanning the gap. The CDR3 region is CASRTKGRDGYTF. DNA of the CDR3: TGTGCCAGCAGGACAAAGGGGAGGGATGGCTACACCTTC.

The V gene is TRBV5-1, the J gene TRBJ2-1; tentative D call: TRBD2 (5 bases). The CDR3 extends over 14 amino acids. Germline CDR1 reads SGHRS; CDR2 reads YFSETQ. V lost 0 bases, J lost 10 bases, and 14 bases lay in between. The CDR3 here is CASSLGETRGEQFF. Written as DNA, the CDR3 is TGCGCCAGCAGCTTGGGAGAGACCCGAGGGGAGCAGTTCTTC.

The chain employs TRBV6-5 and TRBJ1-1; the match to TRBD1 covers 9 bases. The V segment lost 2 bases and the J segment 6 bases; nucleotides outside the gene matches: 1. This CDR3 is 13 amino acids long. The germline CDR1 and CDR2 sequences are MNHEY and SVGAGI. CDR3 DNA sequence: TGTGCCAGCAGTTACGGGACAGGGTCTGAAGCTTTCTTT. Protein: CASSYGTGSEAFF.

The V call is TRBV7-9, the J call TRBJ1-6; 9 bases line up with TRBD1. The CDR3 is made up of 15 amino acids. CDR1 and CDR2 (germline): SEHNR, FQNEAQ (reference sequence). The V gene end was trimmed by 5 bases and the J gene end by 5 bases; junction bases not matched to a gene: 4. CDR3 protein: CASSQGQGHNSPLHF. In DNA form, the CDR3 reads TGTGCCAGCAGCCAGGGACAGGGCCATAATTCACCCCTCCACTTT.

This sequence joins TRBV5-1 and TRBJ2-2, with D hard to call. V was pared by 4 bases and J by 2 bases, with 12 bases between. The CDR3 length is 15 residues. Per the germline V gene, CDR1 is SGHRS and CDR2 is YFSETQ. CDR3 coding DNA: TGCGCCAGCAGCGCGAGCATTGGTAACACCGGGGAGCTGTTTTTT. This sequence encodes CASSASIGNTGELFF.

This clone has at least ten counts. The V and J genes are TRBV19 and TRBJ1-1; no firm D call. This CDR3 comprises 12 residues. CDR1 is LNHDA, CDR2 SQIVND, per germline (reference sequence). The V gene lost 8 bases and the J gene lost 4 bases, with 11 bases spanning the gap. The CDR3 is CASGWAGTEAFF. As DNA, the CDR3 is TGTGCCAGTGGGTGGGCTGGCACTGAAGCTTTCTTT.

V gene TRBV7-7 combines with J gene TRBJ2-7; D perhaps matches TRBD2 (7 bases). CDR1 and CDR2 from the germline V gene are SSHAT and FNYEAQ (reference sequence). V was pared by 5 bases and J by 0 bases, with 20 bases between. The CDR3 contains 17 residues. CDR3 DNA: TGTGCCAGCAGCCTCGAGGGGGGGCAGGTTACCTCCTACGAGCAGTACTTC. As protein: CASSLEGGQVTSYEQYF.

The genes are TRBV29-1 and TRBJ1-6, with 8 bases that match TRBD1. From germline, CDR1 is SQVTM and CDR2 ANQGSEA. The V segment lost 3 bases and the J segment 0 bases; nucleotides outside the gene matches: 4. This CDR3 is built from 16 residues. The chain's CDR3 is CSVDGDRSSYNSPLHF. CDR3 coding DNA: TGCAGCGTTGACGGGGACAGGAGCTCCTATAATTCACCCCTCCACTTT.

The genes are TRBV10-3 and TRBJ1-2, with a possible D match to TRBD1 (6 bases). V was trimmed by 3 bases and J by 7 bases, leaving 15 bases between them. In germline, CDR1 is ENHRY, CDR2 SYGVKD. The CDR3 extends over 14 amino acids. This chain's CDR3 is CAISDRAGVGGYTF. In nucleotides, the CDR3 is TGTGCCATCAGTGATCGGGCAGGGGTAGGTGGCTACACCTTC.

This rearrangement joins TRBV12-5 to TRBJ2-3; D uncertain. The germline V gene encodes CDR1 LGHNT and CDR2 FRNRAP. The CDR3 runs to 13 residues. Trimming removed 0 bases at V and 10 bases at J, with 11 bases between. The DNA of the CDR3 is TGTGCTAGTGGTTTGGTACCCAGTAGCCCGCAGTATTTT. It translates to CASGLVPSSPQYF. Looking up the rest from reference TRBV12-5 and TRBJ2-3 gives the full variable domain: DARVTQTPRHKVTEMGQEVTMRCQPILGHNTVFWYRQTMMQGLELLAYFRNRAPLDDSGMPKDRFSAEMPDATLATLKIQPSEPRDSAVYFCASGLVPSSPQYFGPGTRLTVL.

DNA for the CDR3: TGTGCCAGCAGTCTAGGCGGGATGGGACAGCCCCAGCATTTT. Translating gives CASSLGGMGQPQHF. The chain combines TRBV27 with TRBJ1-5; no clear D. This CDR3 spans 14 amino acids. CDR1 and CDR2 from the germline V gene are MNHEY and SMNVEV (reference sequence). V was cut by 5 bases and J by 7 bases, with 15 bases left in between.

The J gene is TRBJ2-3, the V gene TRBV18; 9 bases align to TRBD1. This CDR3 has 15 amino acids. Per the germline V gene, CDR1 is KGHSH and CDR2 is LQKENI. Trimming cost V 3 bases and J 0 bases; bases outside gene matches: 1. The CDR3 DNA is TGTGCCAGCTCACCGGGACAGGGAAGCACAGATACGCAGTATTTT. Protein product: CASSPGQGSTDTQYF.

The rearrangement joins TRBV7-9 to TRBJ1-1; D not resolved. Looked up from germline, CDR1 is SEHNR and CDR2 is FQNEAQ (reference sequence). Trimming shortened V by 2 bases and J by 4 bases, and 14 bases separated the two germline ends. The CDR3 is made up of 15 amino acids. The CDR3 DNA follows: TGTGCCAGCAGCTTAATGCGGGGAGAGAGCACTGAAGCTTTCTTT. Protein product: CASSLMRGESTEAFF.

The V call is TRBV9, the J call TRBJ1-6; TRBD1 matches 8 bases. This CDR3 is built from 14 residues. Per the germline V gene, CDR1 is SGDLS and CDR2 is YYNGEE. J lost 6 bases, V lost 3 bases, and 2 bases had no gene match. For the CDR3, the DNA is TGTGCCAGCAGCGGCAGGGGGCCTAATTCACCCCTCCACTTT. The encoded protein is CASSGRGPNSPLHF.

V and J are TRBV12-3 or TRBV12-4 and TRBJ1-1; TRBD1 is a possible D gene (5 bases). V lost 3 bases to trimming and J lost 4 bases, with 9 bases between them. The CDR3 sequence is 13 residues long. DNA for the CDR3: TGTGCCAGCAGTTTTCGGGGGAGCACTGAAGCTTTCTTT. This gives the protein CASSFRGSTEAFF.

The chain couples TRBV2 to TRBJ2-3; 11 bases agree with TRBD2. The germline gives CDR1 SNHLY, CDR2 FYNNEI. This CDR3 comprises 15 residues. V was pared by 5 bases and J by 7 bases, with 8 bases of the junction left unmatched. The CDR3 region has the DNA TGTGCCAGCAGTACTCCACTAGCGGGAGCGTATACGCAGTATTTT. This encodes CASSTPLAGAYTQYF.

The chain is built from TRBV5-1 and TRBJ1-1; D possibly corresponds to TRBD1 (5 bases). Germline lookup yields CDR1 SGHRS and CDR2 YFSETQ. CDR3 length: 14 amino acids. Between the trimmed V and J ends, which lost 4 bases and 3 bases, there was a span of 13 bases. CDR3 bases: TGCGCCAGCAGCCCATTGGCAGGGCACACTGAAGCTTTCTTT. Translated, it gives CASSPLAGHTEAFF.

The chain has TRBV12-3 or TRBV12-4 and TRBJ2-1; 8 bases are a match to TRBD1. The CDR3 sequence is 12 residues long. The V gene end was trimmed by 6 bases and the J gene end by 9 bases; junction bases not matched to a gene: 4. CDR3 coding DNA: TGTGCCAGCAGGCAGGGGGCAGGTGAGCAGTTCTTC. It specifies CASRQGAGEQFF.

This clone was recorded a few times. This chain joins TRBV5-1 and TRBJ2-5, with a tentative D call TRBD2 (5 bases). The CDR3 sequence is 14 residues long. Trimming removed 0 bases from V and 5 bases from J, with 11 bases in between. Germline V lookup: CDR1 SGHRS, CDR2 YFSETQ. CDR3 amino acids: CASSLASGGETQYF. In DNA form, the CDR3 reads TGCGCCAGCAGCTTGGCTTCGGGCGGGGAGACCCAGTACTTC.

The CDR3 reads CASSIVGGLKEKLFF. The DNA for the CDR3 is TGTGCCAGTAGTATAGTTGGAGGTCTCAAGGAAAAACTGTTTTTT. The rearrangement uses TRBV19 and TRBJ1-4, with D unresolved. This CDR3 spans 15 amino acids. Germline-derived CDR1 and CDR2 are LNHDA and SQIVND (reference sequence). Between the trimmed V and J ends, which lost 1 base and 8 bases, there was a span of 14 bases.

This clone was observed once. J is TRBJ2-7 and V is TRBV5-1; 10 bases align to TRBD1. Germline V gene sequence: CDR1 SGHRS, CDR2 YFSETQ. The J segment lost 0 bases and the V segment lost 2 bases, leaving 5 bases of the junction unmatched. The CDR3 sequence is 16 residues long. Written as DNA, the CDR3 is TGCGCCAGCAGCTTACTGGGACAGGGGAGCTCCTACGAGCAGTACTTC. Protein product: CASSLLGQGSSYEQYF.

This clone was seen only a few times. The chain uses TRBV6-6 and TRBJ2-2, with D possibly being TRBD1 (6 bases). Trimming took off 5 bases at V and 4 bases at J, with 14 bases between the two ends. Germline V lookup: CDR1 MNHNY, CDR2 SVGAGI (reference sequence). The CDR3 is made up of 15 amino acids. CDR3 coding DNA: TGTGCCAGCAGTGTACAGGGTTCGAGCACCGGGGAGCTGTTTTTT. It translates to CASSVQGSSTGELFF.

The chain has TRBV6-1 and TRBJ2-2; D ambiguous. CDR3 size: 15 residues. V was shortened by 1 base and J by 5 bases, with 11 bases between the two germline ends. Germline CDR1 is MNHNS and CDR2 is SASEGT. The CDR3 bases are TGTGCCAGCAGTGAAGAAGGAGCCTCGACCGGGGAGCTGTTTTTT. It translates to CASSEEGASTGELFF.

The chain carries TRBV27 and TRBJ2-7; TRBD2 is a possible D gene (5 bases). In germline, CDR1 is MNHEY, CDR2 SMNVEV (reference sequence). The CDR3 is 14 residues long. Deletions cut 6 bases from V and 2 bases from J, with 14 bases between. The CDR3 nucleotides read TGTGCCAGCAGGTCGGCCGGGAATCCCTACGAGCAGTACTTC. Amino acids: CASRSAGNPYEQYF.

This chain uses TRBV7-9 with TRBJ2-3; D gene unclear. Germline CDR1 is SEHNR and CDR2 is FQNEAQ (reference sequence). The CDR3 spans 13 residues. Deletions cut 6 bases from V and 4 bases from J, with 11 bases between. CDR3 amino acids: CASRSPVPDTQYF. DNA of the CDR3: TGTGCCAGCAGGTCTCCGGTCCCAGATACGCAGTATTTT.

The genes are TRBV6-2 or TRBV6-3 and TRBJ1-2; D gene unclear. CDR1 MNHEY and CDR2 SVGEGT come from the germline V gene. Trimming left V 2 bases short and J 2 bases short, with 12 bases between. This CDR3 is 15 amino acids long. CDR3 bases: TGTGCCAGCAGTTACCATGGTGGGAGGAACTATGGCTACACCTTC. This gives the protein CASSYHGGRNYGYTF.

The chain joins TRBV5-1 to TRBJ2-5; 9 positions agree with TRBD2. The ends lost 4 bases at V and 1 base at J; junction bases unmatched: 8. Germline lookup yields CDR1 SGHRS and CDR2 YFSETQ. The CDR3 contains 16 residues. In DNA form, the CDR3 reads TGCGCCAGCAGCCCCTGGGGAGCGGGGGGCCAAGAGACCCAGTACTTC. Residues: CASSPWGAGGQETQYF.

The DNA for the CDR3 is TGTGCCAGCAGCGCAACGGGCGGGAAGTACGAGCAGTACTTC. It is translated as CASSATGGKYEQYF. V usage is TRBV28 and J usage is TRBJ2-7; tentative D call: TRBD2 (6 bases). Trimming left V 6 bases short and J 4 bases short, with 16 bases between. Germline V CDR1 and CDR2: MDHEN, SYDVKM. This CDR3 region has 14 residues.

This sequence joins TRBV19 and TRBJ1-2, with D unclear. V was pared by 0 bases and J by 2 bases, with 10 bases between. Germline CDR1 and CDR2: LNHDA and SQIVND (reference sequence). CDR3 length equals 15 residues. CDR3: CASSIDRNENYGYTF. CDR3 in DNA: TGTGCCAGTAGTATAGATCGAAATGAGAACTATGGCTACACCTTC.

This clone was seen only once. The chain combines TRBV28 with TRBJ2-5; TRBD2 aligns across 7 bases. From germline, CDR1 is MDHEN and CDR2 SYDVKM. This CDR3 spans 16 amino acids. V was clipped by 4 bases and J by 2 bases; unmatched bases: 10. DNA for the CDR3: TGTGCCAGCAGTTGGCACCGGGGGGTAGATCAAGAGACCCAGTACTTC. It encodes CASSWHRGVDQETQYF.

V and J are TRBV28 and TRBJ2-6; 9 bases are shared with TRBD1. There are 17 residues in the CDR3. CDR1 MDHEN and CDR2 SYDVKM come from the germline V gene. Trimming removed 6 bases from V and 0 bases from J; junction bases left unmatched: 6. CDR3 nucleotide sequence: TGTGCCAGCAGGACAGGGGGAACGAGCTCTGGGGCCAACGTCCTGACTTTC. Its translation: CASRTGGTSSGANVLTF.

This clone turned up a few times. This chain uses TRBV9 with TRBJ1-2; 8 nucleotides line up with TRBD1. CDR3 length: 14 residues. Germline V gives CDR1 SGDLS, CDR2 YYNGEE. J lost 7 bases, V lost 2 bases, and 7 bases had no gene match. DNA of the CDR3: TGTGCCAGCAGCGTGTCGCAGGACAGGGCTGGCTACACCTTC. It translates to CASSVSQDRAGYTF.